The 21 T cell receptor beta chains in this list originate from one sample, sequenced in a study of spatial heterogeneity in lung cancer. General observations from the study: Counts of expanded alpha and beta TCRs within tumors tracked the tumor nonsynonymous mutation count.

Regarding time point: sample taken at primary tumor resection. TCRdb called the 5' RACE reads again in MiXCR, with one record for every CDR3 protein. The profile covers over 5,500 distinct CDR3 sequences, with 12% to 15% appearing a single time and over 9% taken by the ten largest. These receptors have no known antigen. This sample comprised lung tumor tissue, obtained at surgery. All receptors derive from a male donor with early-stage non-small cell lung cancer.

Judged by abundance, this clonotype is medium-sized. This beta chain is a stray read from a library made for alpha chains; its abundance is not meaningful. V gene TRBV5-4 combines with J gene TRBJ1-5, with 8 bases matching TRBD1. The V gene's germline CDR1 is SGHNT and CDR2 YYREEE (reference sequence). This CDR3 contains 17 residues. The J segment lost 5 bases and the V segment lost 0 bases, leaving 10 bases of the junction unmatched. CDR3 amino acids: CASSLGGGTGGDQPQHF. CDR3 bases: TGTGCCAGCAGCTTGGGAGGCGGGACAGGTGGGGATCAGCCCCAGCATTTT.

This clonotype was recorded at least ten times. This beta chain represents an off-target read in a library built for alpha chains; its size is of limited meaning. This rearrangement joins TRBV10-3 to TRBJ2-7; 11 bases match TRBD1. The CDR3 contains 18 residues. Germline values: CDR1 ENHRY, CDR2 SYGVKD. J lost 0 bases, V lost 0 bases, and 7 bases had no gene match. Here the CDR3 reads CAISESGRTGGTSYEQYF. The CDR3 DNA reads as TGTGCCATCAGTGAGTCGGGGCGGACAGGGGGCACCTCCTACGAGCAGTACTTC.

This clonotype ranks as medium-sized (0.01 to 0.1%). Found in a library prepared for alpha chains, this beta chain is an off-target read, and its abundance has little meaning. The CDR3 region is CASSLALNYGYTF. CDR3 DNA sequence: TGTGCCAGCAGCTTAGCCCTTAACTATGGCTACACCTTC. This chain joins TRBV7-9 and TRBJ1-2; D unclear. Per germline, CDR1 SEHNR and CDR2 FQNEAQ (reference sequence). CDR3 length equals 13 residues. V was shortened by 0 bases and J by 1 base, with 3 bases between the two germline ends.

This clonotype is categorized as medium-sized (0.01 to 0.1%). This beta chain turned up in a library designed for alpha chains; as an off-target read, its abundance says little. The chain recombines TRBV18 with TRBJ1-3; the D gene is possibly TRBD1 (6 bases). V was shortened by 3 bases and J by 0 bases, with 15 bases between the two germline ends. Germline lookup yields CDR1 KGHSH and CDR2 LQKENI. The CDR3 runs 17 residues. CDR3 region: CASSPAENRASGNTIYF. The CDR3 bases are TGTGCCAGCTCACCTGCCGAAAACAGGGCCTCTGGAAACACCATATATTTT.

This clonotype was seen at least ten times. In a library made to pick up alpha chains, this beta chain is a stray read with a size that means little. In DNA form, the CDR3 reads TGTGCCAGCAGCCCAGGGGTTTTGGAGTTCTTC. Translating it yields CASSPGVLEFF. The chain is built from TRBV7-8 and TRBJ2-1; TRBD1 might be the D (6 bases). Per germline, CDR1 SGHVS and CDR2 FQNEAQ. V gave up 5 bases and J gave up 14 bases, with 13 bases separating them. CDR3 length: 11 residues.

This clonotype is medium-sized by share. This beta chain is off target for a library built for alpha chains, so its abundance means little. Here the CDR3 DNA reads TGTGCCAGCAGCTTAGGGGCAAGGGCCGAAGAGACCCAGTACTTC. As protein: CASSLGARAEETQYF. V is TRBV7-9 and J is TRBJ2-5, with D hard to call. Trimming shortened V by 1 base and J by 3 bases, and 12 bases separated the two germline ends. CDR1 and CDR2 from the germline V gene are SEHNR and FQNEAQ (reference sequence). CDR3 length: 15 amino acids.

As concerns this clonotype: The library was prepared for alpha chains; this beta chain is a stray read, so its frequency means little. CDR3 coding DNA: TGTGCCATCAGTGAGTCGACCCTCTGGGGGGGCCGCTACGAGCAGTACTTC. Residues: CAISESTLWGGRYEQYF. The rearrangement links TRBV10-3 to TRBJ2-7, with a possible D match to TRBD2 (7 bases). V lost 0 bases to trimming and J lost 3 bases, with 18 bases between them. CDR3 size: 17 residues. CDR1 is ENHRY and CDR2 is SYGVKD in the germline V gene.

This clonotype is termed medium-sized (0.01 to 0.1%). This beta chain lies outside the target of a library built for alpha chains; its clone size means little. The J gene is TRBJ1-5, the V gene TRBV20-1, with 9 nucleotides matching TRBD1. V was clipped by 2 bases and J by 5 bases; unmatched bases: 10. The CDR3 spans 16 residues. Germline V gene sequence: CDR1 DFQATT, CDR2 SNEGSKA (reference sequence). The CDR3 region is CSARTGGTIVYQPQHF. The DNA of the CDR3 is TGCAGTGCTAGAACAGGGGGCACTATCGTGTATCAGCCCCAGCATTTT.

In its sample, this clonotype was seen many times. Since the library was made to target alpha chains, this beta chain is a stray read and its abundance is not meaningful. The chain employs TRBV7-6 and TRBJ2-7, with 11 bases identical to TRBD2. Germline assignment: CDR1 SGHVS and CDR2 FNYEAQ. The CDR3 has 18 amino acids. J was trimmed by 5 bases and V by 3 bases; bases with no gene match: 15. CDR3 bases: TGTGCCAGCAGCTTGGGGGGTTGGGGAACTAGCGGGAGTGACGAGCAGTACTTC. This codes for CASSLGGWGTSGSDEQYF.

As concerns this clonotype: This beta chain is an off-target read within a library intended for alpha chains, so its frequency means little. This chain joins TRBV28 and TRBJ2-7, with D uncertain. This CDR3 region has 13 residues. V was cut by 3 bases and J by 0 bases, with 6 bases left in between. Germline lookup yields CDR1 MDHEN and CDR2 SYDVKM. The CDR3 loop is CASSLRISYEQYF. In DNA form, the CDR3 reads TGTGCCAGCAGTTTGCGGATCTCCTACGAGCAGTACTTC.

This clonotype is judged medium-sized. As an off-target read in a library built for alpha chains, this beta chain has a frequency of little significance. The chain is built from TRBV6-5 and TRBJ2-3, with D possibly matching TRBD1 (6 bases). The CDR3 consists of 18 residues. Per germline, CDR1 MNHEY and CDR2 SVGAGI. V shed 0 bases and J shed 4 bases, with 20 bases lying between them. The CDR3 region is CASSYSSGTFGVADTQYF. DNA of the CDR3: TGTGCCAGCAGTTACTCTTCCGGGACATTCGGGGTCGCAGATACGCAGTATTTT.

There are many counts of this clonotype. With the library built for alpha chains, this beta chain is off target and its frequency is not meaningful. The CDR3 region has the DNA TGTGCCAGCAGCCAAGATTTAGACCACGAGCAGTACTTC. The encoded protein is CASSQDLDHEQYF. The chain links TRBV3-1 to TRBJ2-7; no clear D. The CDR3 has 13 amino acids. V lost 0 bases, J lost 5 bases, and 8 bases lay in between. The germline V gene has CDR1 LGHDT and CDR2 YNNKEL (reference sequence).

This clonotype rates as medium-sized. In a library made to pick up alpha chains, this beta chain is a stray read with a size that means little. The chain is built from TRBV7-8 and TRBJ2-2; D tentatively fits TRBD1 or TRBD2 (5 bases each). This CDR3 contains 16 residues. The germline V gene has CDR1 SGHVS and CDR2 FQNEAQ. Trimming removed 3 bases at V and 1 base at J, with 12 bases between. CDR3 bases: TGTGCCAGCAGCTTTTGGGAGCAGGGGAACACCGGGGAGCTGTTTTTT. It codes for CASSFWEQGNTGELFF.

Comments on this clonotype: The library was prepared for alpha chains; this beta chain is a stray read, so its frequency means little. This rearrangement joins TRBV2 to TRBJ2-2; TRBD1 might be the D (6 bases). V lost 5 bases and J 2 bases, leaving 12 bases between the germline ends. The CDR3 is 15 residues long. Germline loops: CDR1 SNHLY, CDR2 FYNNEI. The CDR3 DNA follows: TGTGCCAGCAGTCAGATACAGGGTAACACCGGGGAGCTGTTTTTT. It yields the protein CASSQIQGNTGELFF.

By share of the sample, this clonotype is medium-sized. Little can be read into the size of this beta chain, an off-target read in a library designed for alpha chains. This sequence joins TRBV19 and TRBJ2-5, with 7 positions matching TRBD2. CDR3 length equals 16 residues. J lost 6 bases, V lost 4 bases, and 14 bases had no gene match. CDR1 and CDR2 (germline): LNHDA, SQIVND (reference sequence). The CDR3: CASSTPPGTTLQTQYF. The CDR3 DNA is TGTGCCAGTAGTACTCCCCCCGGGACTACTCTACAGACCCAGTACTTC.

This clonotype has at least ten counts. Germline is not matched at one junction end, which may reflect a read error. This beta chain is an unintended read in a library built for alpha chains; its size means little. The V call is TRBV2, the J call TRBJ2-2; TRBD2 agrees at 15 bases. The germline V gene encodes CDR1 SNHLY and CDR2 FYNNEI. The CDR3 totals 14 residues. The CDR3: CQRTSGRAPGELFF. In DNA, the CDR3 is TGCCAGCGGACTAGCGGGAGGGCCCCCGGGGAGCTGTTTTTT.

About this clonotype: This beta chain is an off-target read within a library intended for alpha chains, so its frequency means little. The chain links TRBV20-1 to TRBJ2-1, with 16 bases that match TRBD2. The CDR3 covers 16 residues. Unmatched junction bases numbered 3, after V lost 0 bases and J lost 7 bases. In germline, CDR1 is DFQATT, CDR2 SNEGSKA (reference sequence). The CDR3 loop reads CSARDGTSGRDNEQFF. In nucleotides, the CDR3 is TGCAGTGCTAGAGATGGGACTAGCGGGAGGGATAATGAGCAGTTCTTC.

In this sample, this clonotype is medium-sized. This beta chain is off target for a library built for alpha chains, so its abundance means little. This chain uses TRBV5-1 with TRBJ2-2, with a tentative D call TRBD1 (6 bases). The V and J ends lost 2 bases and 0 bases respectively, with 8 bases between them. The germline V gene has CDR1 SGHRS and CDR2 YFSETQ. The length of the CDR3 is 15 residues. The CDR3 DNA reads TGCGCCAGCAGCTTACAGGGATCGAACACCGGGGAGCTGTTTTTT. This translates into CASSLQGSNTGELFF.

This clonotype rates as medium-sized. This beta chain came through as a stray read in a library set up for alpha chains, and its size says little. The chain links TRBV20-1 to TRBJ2-1; the D call may be TRBD1 or TRBD2 (6 bases each). The germline V gene encodes CDR1 DFQATT and CDR2 SNEGSKA (reference sequence). The CDR3 is 16 residues long. V lost 6 bases to trimming and J lost 0 bases, with 18 bases between them. The CDR3 DNA reads TGCAGTGCCACCTCCTTCGGGGGCTTCTCCTACAATGAGCAGTTCTTC. Protein sequence: CSATSFGGFSYNEQFF.

This clonotype was counted ten times or more. Since it is a stray read in a library aimed at alpha chains, this beta chain has a size that is not meaningful. J is TRBJ2-3 and V is TRBV30; 8 nucleotides line up with TRBD2. Germline CDR1 and CDR2: GTSNPN and SVGIG (reference sequence). This CDR3 comprises 13 residues. The ends lost 7 bases at V and 2 bases at J; junction bases unmatched: 5. The CDR3 is CASSGSHTDTQYF. The CDR3 nucleotides read TGTGCCTCTAGCGGGTCCCACACAGATACGCAGTATTTT. Full variable domain (remainder filled in from reference TRBV30 and TRBJ2-3): SQTIHQWPATLVQPVGSPLSLECTVEGTSNPNLYWYRQAAGRGLQLLFYSVGIGQISSEVPQNLSASRPQDRQFILSSKKLLLSDSGFYLCASSGSHTDTQYFGPGTRLTVL.

In its sample, this clonotype was seen many times. This beta chain is an off-target read within a library intended for alpha chains, so its frequency means little. The CDR3 DNA sequence: TGTGCCAGCAGTTCCCAGACTAGCGGGAGCTCCTACAATGAGCAGTTCTTC. Translated, it gives CASSSQTSGSSYNEQFF. The rearrangement joins TRBV27 to TRBJ2-1; 12 bases fit TRBD2. J gave up 0 bases and V 4 bases, and 4 bases lay outside the gene matches. CDR1 and CDR2 (germline): MNHEY, SMNVEV (reference sequence). This CDR3 has 17 amino acids.